The clone carrying this T cell receptor beta chain was detected only once. Antigen unknown. The germline V gene encodes CDR1 SGHRS and CDR2 YFSETQ. CDR3 length: 14 residues. V was pared by 4 bases and J by 2 bases, with 12 bases between. Cultured CD4+ T-cell DNA underwent Oncomine TCR Beta short-read sequencing. TCRdb re-called the PCR reads through MiXCR, storing one row per CDR3 protein. The data show roughly 9,800 distinct CDR3 sequences, over 55% seen once. These data belong to a study of vaccination and CD4 T cells after COVID-19. Treatment meaning: roughly nine-day PBMC culture with coronavirus spike peptide pools or control peptides (ViraFEST assay). ViraFEST relied on peptide pools to expand antigen-specific T cells; the TCRs were sequenced afterward. Study outcomes and limitations: The study sampled relatively few convalescent patients and omitted early post-infection timepoints.

Specimen: CD4+ T cells from blood, cultured in vitro. J is TRBJ1-2 and V is TRBV5-1; tentatively, D is TRBD1 (5 bases). This TCR came from a human donor who had recovered from COVID-19. The CDR3: CASSQGDVNYGYTF. DNA for the CDR3: TGCGCCAGCAGCCAGGGCGATGTCAACTATGGCTACACCTTC.